The 14 T cell receptor beta chains below were found in one sample sequenced in a study of blood T cell repertoires in COVID-19. The table came from immunoSEQ multiplex PCR; TCRdb's copy has only in-frame clones and leaves some out. This sample has hundreds of thousands of clones, with approximately 80% found just once. The sample comprised peripheral blood. The source of these receptors is a woman of 80 years or more with COVID-19, enrolled during active disease.

V and J are TRBV2 and TRBJ1-1; a possible D gene is TRBD1 (6 bases). The V gene's germline CDR1 is SNHLY and CDR2 FYNNEI. V was pared by 2 bases and J by 11 bases, with 12 bases between. This CDR3 region has 12 residues. CDR3 sequence: CASSETNRAAFF. CDR3 nucleotide sequence: TGTGCCAGCAGTGAAACGAACAGGGCGGCTTTCTTT.

V gene TRBV5-1 combines with J gene TRBJ1-1, with 7 bases that match TRBD1. Unmatched junction bases numbered 9, after V lost 2 bases and J lost 5 bases. The CDR3 length is 15 residues. CDR1 SGHRS and CDR2 YFSETQ come from the germline V gene. The CDR3 DNA follows: TGCGCCAGCAGCTTAGGCGGACAGGTCGGGACTGAAGCTTTCTTT. As protein: CASSLGGQVGTEAFF.

The rearrangement uses TRBV7-2 and TRBJ1-4; TRBD1 matches 9 bases. From germline, CDR1 is SGHTA and CDR2 FQGNSA. V dropped 3 bases and J dropped 5; count of bases not matched to a gene: 1. The CDR3 has 14 amino acids. For the CDR3, the DNA is TGTGCCAGCAGCTTCGGACAGGGGAATGAAAAACTGTTTTTT. Translated: CASSFGQGNEKLFF. Variable domain in full (rest from reference TRBV7-2 and TRBJ1-4): GAGVSQSPSNKVTEKGKDVELRCDPISGHTALYWYRQSLGQGLEFLIYFQGNSAPDKSGLPSDRFSAERTGGSVSTLTIQRTQQEDSAVYLCASSFGQGNEKLFFGSGTQLSVL.

The CDR3 nucleotides read TGTGCCAGCAGCCGAACAAGGGCGCGGGCTGAAGCTTTCTTT. Translating gives CASSRTRARAEAFF. This sequence joins TRBV3-1 (or the pseudogene TRBV3-2) and TRBJ1-1, with no clear D. This CDR3 is built from 14 residues. Trimming took off 4 bases at V and 6 bases at J, with 15 bases between the two ends. CDR1 is LGHDT, CDR2 YNNKEL, per germline (reference sequence).

V gene TRBV6-1 combines with J gene TRBJ2-1; 8 bases match TRBD2. V was pared by 1 base and J by 5 bases, with 4 bases of the junction left unmatched. CDR1 is MNHNS, CDR2 SASEGT, per germline. The CDR3 runs to 15 residues. The CDR3 reads CASSEVGLGHNEQFF. The DNA for the CDR3 is TGTGCCAGCAGTGAAGTGGGACTAGGTCACAATGAGCAGTTCTTC.

The chain combines TRBV7-3 with TRBJ1-6; D is undetermined. CDR3 length: 14 amino acids. Trimming pared 2 bases from V and 6 bases from J, leaving 8 bases between. Germline CDR1 and CDR2: SGHTA and FQGTGA. The CDR3 here is CASSLGEFNSPLHF. The CDR3 region has the DNA TGTGCCAGCAGCTTAGGGGAGTTTAATTCACCCCTCCACTTT.

CDR3 DNA: TGTGCCAGCTCACCACCACAGGGATTAGGAACTGGAAACACCATATATTTT. It specifies CASSPPQGLGTGNTIYF. The chain is built from TRBV18 and TRBJ1-3; tentatively, D is TRBD1 (6 bases). Germline V gene lookup returns CDR1 KGHSH and CDR2 LQKENI. The CDR3 length is 17 residues. Trimming took 0 bases from V and 2 from J, leaving 14 bases between them.

The CDR3 spells CASSVPYSRQFLSGNTIYF. The CDR3 DNA reads as TGTGCCAGCAGTGTACCCTACTCCCGACAGTTTCTCTCTGGAAACACCATATATTTT. V usage is TRBV6-1 and J usage is TRBJ1-3; the D gene is possibly TRBD1 (5 bases). The CDR3 runs to 19 residues. Germline values: CDR1 MNHNS, CDR2 SASEGT. Trimming cost V 4 bases and J 0 bases, with 22 bases left between them.

The chain recombines TRBV9 with TRBJ1-1; D call uncertain. The CDR3 is made up of 13 amino acids. Trimming pared 2 bases from V and 10 bases from J, leaving 15 bases between. Germline V gene lookup returns CDR1 SGDLS and CDR2 YYNGEE. This CDR3 reads CASSVGENNAAFF. DNA of the CDR3: TGTGCCAGCAGCGTCGGAGAAAACAACGCAGCTTTCTTT. The full variable domain, its missing parts supplied by reference TRBV9 and TRBJ1-1, is DSGVTQTPKHLITATGQRVTLRCSPRSGDLSVYWYQQSLDQGLQFLIQYYNGEERAKGNILERFSAQQFPDLHSELNLSSLELGDSALYFCASSVGENNAAFFGQGTRLTVV.

The gene calls are TRBV10-3 and TRBJ2-2, with 9 bases fitting TRBD2. Germline CDR1 ENHRY, CDR2 SYGVKD. The CDR3 loop spans 15 amino acids. V was clipped by 7 bases and J by 9 bases; unmatched bases: 12. The CDR3 region is CAIKGAGGRDRELFF. CDR3 sequence (DNA): TGTGCCATCAAGGGAGCGGGAGGTCGCGACAGGGAGCTGTTTTTT.

This chain connects TRBV19 to TRBJ1-5; no clear D. V was cut by 0 bases and J by 6 bases, with 9 bases left in between. Germline V gene sequence: CDR1 LNHDA, CDR2 SQIVND (reference sequence). The CDR3 has 14 amino acids. The CDR3 sequence is CASSIDEGSQPQHF. In DNA form, the CDR3 reads TGTGCCAGTAGTATAGATGAGGGAAGTCAGCCCCAGCATTTT.

The rearrangement joins TRBV27 to TRBJ1-2; tentatively, D is TRBD1 (5 bases). The CDR3 runs to 15 residues. Germline V gene data show CDR1 as MNHEY and CDR2 as SMNVEV (reference sequence). Trimming shortened V by 0 bases and J by 5 bases, and 13 bases separated the two germline ends. CDR3 loop: CASSLSLVGGYGYTF. The CDR3 nucleotides read TGTGCCAGCAGTTTATCTTTGGTGGGGGGTTATGGCTACACCTTC.

This chain joins TRBV6-6 and TRBJ2-4; D is unresolved. Germline V gene sequence: CDR1 MNHNY, CDR2 SVGAGI (reference sequence). CDR3 size: 11 residues. V dropped 7 bases and J dropped 8 bases, with 9 bases sitting between them. The CDR3 DNA sequence: TGTGCCAGCACCGAAAGAGACATTCAGTACTTC. Its protein product is CASTERDIQYF.

The V call is TRBV18, the J call TRBJ2-1; 7 nucleotides line up with TRBD1. The CDR3 loop spans 15 amino acids. Germline assignment: CDR1 KGHSH and CDR2 LQKENI. V shed 6 bases, J shed 6 bases, and the junction held 11 bases outside the gene matches. CDR3 amino acids: CASSRDSVGLNEQFF. As DNA, the CDR3 is TGTGCCAGCTCCCGGGACAGCGTAGGACTCAATGAGCAGTTCTTC.